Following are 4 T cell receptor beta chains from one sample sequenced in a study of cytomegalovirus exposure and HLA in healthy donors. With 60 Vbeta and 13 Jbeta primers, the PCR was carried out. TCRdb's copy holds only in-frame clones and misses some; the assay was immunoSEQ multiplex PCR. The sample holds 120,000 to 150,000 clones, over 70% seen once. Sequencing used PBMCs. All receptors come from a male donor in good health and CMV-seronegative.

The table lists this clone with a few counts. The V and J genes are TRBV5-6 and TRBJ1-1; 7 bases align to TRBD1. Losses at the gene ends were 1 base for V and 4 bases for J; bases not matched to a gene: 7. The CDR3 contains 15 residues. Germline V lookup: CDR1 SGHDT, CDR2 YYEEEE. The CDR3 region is CASSLYLAGGTEAFF. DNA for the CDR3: TGTGCCAGCAGCTTGTATCTGGCAGGGGGCACTGAAGCTTTCTTT.

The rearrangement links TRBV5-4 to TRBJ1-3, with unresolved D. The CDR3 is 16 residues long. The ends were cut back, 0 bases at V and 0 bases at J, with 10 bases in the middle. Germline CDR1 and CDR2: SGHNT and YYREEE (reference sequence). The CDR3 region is CASSLGVRSSGNTIYF. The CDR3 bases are TGTGCCAGCAGCTTGGGTGTCAGGTCCTCTGGAAACACCATATATTTT. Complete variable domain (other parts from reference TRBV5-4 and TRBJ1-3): ETGVTQSPTHLIKTRGQQVTLRCSSQSGHNTVSWYQQALGQGPQFIFQYYREEENGRGNFPPRFSGLQFPNYSSELNVNALELDDSALYLCASSLGVRSSGNTIYFGEGSWLTVV.

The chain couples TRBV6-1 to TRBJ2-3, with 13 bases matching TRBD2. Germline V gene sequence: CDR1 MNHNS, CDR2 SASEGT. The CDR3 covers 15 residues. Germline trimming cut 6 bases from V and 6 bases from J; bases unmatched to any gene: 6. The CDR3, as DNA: TGTGCCAGCAGGGCACTAGCGGGGGGGCACGATACGCAGTATTTT. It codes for CASRALAGGHDTQYF.

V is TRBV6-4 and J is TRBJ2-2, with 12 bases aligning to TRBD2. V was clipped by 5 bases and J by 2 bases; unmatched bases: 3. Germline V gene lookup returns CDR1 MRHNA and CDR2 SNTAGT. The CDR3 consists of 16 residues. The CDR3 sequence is CASSPSGGANTGELFF. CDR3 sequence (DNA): TGTGCCAGCAGTCCTAGCGGGGGGGCCAACACCGGGGAGCTGTTTTTT.